These 13 T cell receptor beta chains share one sample of origin, sequenced in a study of T cell changes during pregnancy in multiple sclerosis. Assay: immunoSEQ multiplex PCR; the TCRdb copy retains only in-frame clones and omits some. Here the sample spans fewer than 50,000 clones, 85% to 90% being singletons. The sequences come from CD4+ T cells from peripheral blood mononuclear cells, collected in the first trimester of pregnancy. The receptor source for this set is a female donor with multiple sclerosis, enrolled in a pregnancy study.

CDR3 in amino acids: CSAGSLGQNYGYTF. The DNA for the CDR3 is TGCAGCGCCGGGTCGCTTGGACAGAACTATGGCTACACCTTC. The chain carries TRBV29-1 and TRBJ1-2; perhaps TRBD1 as D (6 bases). V gave up 7 bases and J gave up 2 bases, with 17 bases separating them. This CDR3 comprises 14 residues. CDR1 and CDR2 from the germline V gene are SQVTM and ANQGSEA.

The V gene is TRBV7-9, the J gene TRBJ2-7, with a tentative D call TRBD1 (6 bases). V was trimmed by 5 bases and J by 2 bases, leaving 13 bases between them. CDR1 and CDR2 from the germline V gene are SEHNR and FQNEAQ (reference sequence). This CDR3 comprises 14 residues. The CDR3 bases are TGTGCCAGCAGCCCACAGGGATTTCCCTACGAGCAGTACTTC. This codes for CASSPQGFPYEQYF.

The V and J genes are TRBV2 and TRBJ2-2; TRBD2 agrees at 7 bases. Trimming at V came to 6 bases and at J to 8 bases, leaving 6 bases not matched to a gene. CDR1 SNHLY and CDR2 FYNNEI come from the germline V gene. The CDR3 is 13 amino acids. Here the CDR3 DNA reads TGTGCCAGCAGGCGGGAGAAAGCTGGGGAGCTGTTTTTT. Its translation: CASRREKAGELFF.

The rearrangement joins TRBV29-1 to TRBJ2-7; D is possibly TRBD1 (5 bases). CDR3 length equals 15 residues. Germline assignment: CDR1 SQVTM and CDR2 ANQGSEA. V dropped 3 bases and J dropped 2 bases, with 17 bases sitting between them. The CDR3 DNA is TGCAGCGTTGAGGAAACAGGACAAGTAACCTACGAGCAGTACTTC. As protein: CSVEETGQVTYEQYF.

The chain is built from TRBV6-5 and TRBJ2-1; 9 bases agree with TRBD2. CDR1 and CDR2 from the germline V gene are MNHEY and SVGAGI. V shed 4 bases and J 7 bases; nucleotides not matched to a gene: 8. This CDR3 spans 15 amino acids. Here the CDR3 DNA reads TGTGCCAGCAGTTTGCTAGCGGGACTAGCAAATGAGCAGTTCTTC. Amino acid sequence: CASSLLAGLANEQFF.

V usage is TRBV10-3 and J usage is TRBJ2-7; tentative D call: TRBD1 (6 bases). In germline, CDR1 is ENHRY, CDR2 SYGVKD. Deletions cut 2 bases from V and 4 bases from J, with 9 bases between. The CDR3 totals 13 residues. CDR3 region: CAISEDRQYEQYF. In DNA, the CDR3 is TGTGCCATCAGTGAGGACAGGCAGTACGAGCAGTACTTC.

V and J are TRBV25-1 and TRBJ1-2; weak D call: TRBD1 (6 bases). Germline V gene lookup returns CDR1 MGHDK and CDR2 SYGVNS. CDR3 size: 14 residues. The V gene lost 2 bases and the J gene lost 3 bases, with 10 bases spanning the gap. In DNA form, the CDR3 reads TGTGCCAGCAGTGAAAACAACAGGGACTATGGCTACACCTTC. Residues: CASSENNRDYGYTF.

For this clone: The sample contains more than one DNA sequence encoding this CDR3. The chain couples TRBV19 to TRBJ1-1, with 7 positions matching TRBD1. The germline V gene has CDR1 LNHDA and CDR2 SQIVND (reference sequence). Trimming took 3 bases from V and 0 from J; bases not matched to a gene: 1. The CDR3 is 14 amino acids. The CDR3 DNA sequence: TGTGCCAGTAGTATCGGGACAGTGAACACTGAAGCTTTCTTT. Amino acid sequence: CASSIGTVNTEAFF.

The chain uses TRBV5-4 and TRBJ2-1; 8 bases are shared with TRBD2. The J segment lost 11 bases and the V segment lost 0 bases, leaving 7 bases of the junction unmatched. This CDR3 has 14 residues. Germline values: CDR1 SGHNT, CDR2 YYREEE (reference sequence). The CDR3 DNA is TGTGCCAGCAGCTTGGCGCCACTAGCGGTAAAGCAGTTCTTC. Its translation is CASSLAPLAVKQFF.

The chain is built from TRBV12-5 and TRBJ2-7; D possibly corresponds to TRBD2 (6 bases). Trimming removed 3 bases at V and 5 bases at J, with 14 bases between. From germline, CDR1 is LGHNT and CDR2 FRNRAP. The CDR3 sequence is 14 residues long. DNA of the CDR3: TGTGCTAGTGGTTTTCAGAGCGGGTGGGACGAGCAGTACTTC. This translates into CASGFQSGWDEQYF.

The CDR3 region has the DNA TGTGCCTGGGGAGTTAACTATGGCTACACCTTC. This encodes CAWGVNYGYTF. V and J are TRBV30 and TRBJ1-2, with D hard to call. Trimming cost V 5 bases and J 1 base, with 5 bases left between them. Germline V gives CDR1 GTSNPN, CDR2 SVGIG (reference sequence). This CDR3 is 11 amino acids long. Supplemented by reference TRBV30 and TRBJ1-2, the full variable domain reads SQTIHQWPATLVQPVGSPLSLECTVEGTSNPNLYWYRQAAGRGLQLLFYSVGIGQISSEVPQNLSASRPQDRQFILSSKKLLLSDSGFYLCAWGVNYGYTFGSGTRLTVV.

The gene calls are TRBV19 and TRBJ1-1; D might be TRBD1 (5 bases). The germline CDR1 and CDR2 sequences are LNHDA and SQIVND (reference sequence). Trimming stripped 5 bases from V and 3 bases from J, with 10 bases between. This CDR3 spans 13 amino acids. The CDR3 DNA is TGTGCCAGTAGTGTCAAAGGGGACACTGAAGCTTTCTTT. Its translation is CASSVKGDTEAFF.

This chain joins TRBV11-3 and TRBJ2-3; D is possibly TRBD1 (6 bases). With 4 bases removed from V and 8 bases from J, the gap between germline ends came to 16 bases. The CDR3 contains 14 residues. Germline CDR1 is SGHNT and CDR2 is YENEEA. CDR3 sequence: CASSSGAPQGTQYF. Written as DNA, the CDR3 is TGTGCCAGCAGCTCCGGGGCTCCACAGGGTACGCAGTATTTT. The variable domain in full, with the rest retrieved from reference TRBV11-3 and TRBJ2-3, is EAGVVQSPRYKIIEKKQPVAFWCNPISGHNTLYWYLQNLGQGPELLIRYENEEAVDDSQLPKDRFSAERLKGVDSTLKIQPAELGDSAVYLCASSSGAPQGTQYFGPGTRLTVL.